This TCR beta chain was documented in a study of cytomegalovirus exposure and HLA in healthy donors. General observations from the study: Accurate prediction of most subjects' HLA-A and HLA-B alleles from TCR beta sequences was reported. The productive fraction for most TCR beta V segments was about 87% or about 30% in an earlier analysis.

Researchers ran the PCR with 60 Vbeta and 13 Jbeta primers. Clones were sequenced by immunoSEQ multiplex PCR, and TCRdb holds only the in-frame ones, with some missing. Its clone listing holds approximately 38,000 clones. About this clone itself: Antigen specificity is unknown.

This CDR3 is built from 11 residues. The V end lost 1 base, the J end lost 11 bases, and 6 bases lay between the germline ends. Germline CDR1 is MNHNS and CDR2 is SASEGT. The sample taken for sequencing was PBMCs. The rearrangement uses TRBV6-1 and TRBJ2-4; D is unclear. The sequence was collected from a human donor in good health. For the CDR3, the DNA is TGTGCCAGCAGTGAAGATAGAGTTCAGTACTTC. Protein product: CASSEDRVQYF.